The 8 T cell receptor beta chains below all came from one sample that was sequenced in a study of identical twins. MiXCR was run by TCRdb on the 5' RACE reads, yielding one entry per CDR3 protein. The data contain 650,000 to 750,000 distinct CDR3 sequences, 21% of them singletons. Another study also made use of these data, one on T cells expressing NK-cell markers.

Sequenced input: PBMCs. The receptors derive from a woman aged 18-29 years in good health.

The chain joins TRBV30 to TRBJ2-3; TRBD2 matches 10 bases. The CDR3 sequence is 20 residues long. Germline V lookup: CDR1 GTSNPN, CDR2 SVGIG (reference sequence). V dropped 1 base and J dropped 5; count of bases not matched to a gene: 21. CDR3 sequence: CAWSGQGYWASGSMRDTQYF. CDR3 DNA: TGTGCCTGGAGTGGTCAGGGATATTGGGCTAGCGGGAGCATGAGAGATACGCAGTATTTT.

A few counts support this clonotype. The chain couples TRBV7-9 to TRBJ1-2; D not resolved. The ends were cut back, 6 bases at V and 1 base at J, with 9 bases in the middle. There are 13 residues in the CDR3. Germline V CDR1 and CDR2: SEHNR, FQNEAQ (reference sequence). CDR3 nucleotide sequence: TGTGCCAGCAGTCAGACAATTAACTATGGCTACACCTTC. Protein product: CASSQTINYGYTF.

The V call is TRBV5-1, the J call TRBJ2-1, with D possibly being TRBD2 (5 bases). The V end was cut by 0 bases, the J end by 8 bases, with 9 bases between. Germline V gives CDR1 SGHRS, CDR2 YFSETQ. The length of the CDR3 is 13 residues. The CDR3 region is CASSLAWEYEQFF. The CDR3 DNA is TGCGCCAGCAGCTTGGCGTGGGAGTATGAGCAGTTCTTC.

The chain recombines TRBV7-6 with TRBJ2-1; perhaps TRBD2 as D (5 bases). The CDR3 contains 12 residues. Germline lookup yields CDR1 SGHVS and CDR2 FNYEAQ. V was trimmed by 1 base and J by 9 bases, leaving 7 bases between them. The CDR3 loop is CASSLVRVEQFF. In nucleotides, the CDR3 is TGTGCCAGCAGCTTAGTGAGGGTTGAGCAGTTCTTC.

The chain uses TRBV4-1 and TRBJ2-7, with a possible D match to TRBD2 (6 bases). CDR1 and CDR2 (germline): MGHRA, YSYEKL. V lost 1 base, J lost 4 bases, and 11 bases lay in between. This CDR3 region has 14 residues. CDR3 loop: CASSQAAGLYEQYF. Written as DNA, the CDR3 is TGCGCCAGCAGCCAAGCGGCTGGACTATACGAGCAGTACTTC.

This clonotype came up a few times. This rearrangement joins TRBV4-1 to TRBJ2-3, with a possible D match to TRBD2 (5 bases). Germline V gives CDR1 MGHRA, CDR2 YSYEKL. The CDR3 loop spans 16 amino acids. With 3 bases removed from V and 3 bases from J, the gap between germline ends came to 16 bases. CDR3 protein: CASSHQAVSRTDTQYF. As DNA, the CDR3 is TGCGCCAGCAGCCACCAAGCGGTATCAAGGACAGATACGCAGTATTTT.

The chain joins TRBV10-3 to TRBJ2-7; D may match TRBD1 or TRBD2 (5 bases each). Germline CDR1 reads ENHRY; CDR2 reads SYGVKD. CDR3 size: 14 residues. The V and J ends lost 5 bases and 3 bases respectively, with 14 bases between them. The CDR3 protein is CAISPPGRSYEQYF. For the CDR3, the DNA is TGTGCCATCAGTCCCCCGGGGCGTAGCTACGAGCAGTACTTC.

This clonotype has more than one count but fewer than ten. The chain has TRBV25-1 and TRBJ2-3, with unresolved D. CDR3 length equals 16 residues. V lost 4 bases to trimming and J lost 2 bases, with 16 bases between them. The germline CDR1 and CDR2 sequences are MGHDK and SYGVNS. For the CDR3, the DNA is TGTGCCAGCAGTGGGACCCCTCCCGCAACCACAGATACGCAGTATTTT. Residues: CASSGTPPATTDTQYF.